The next 13 T cell receptor beta chains were all read from a single sample in a study of identical twins. MiXCR, applied by TCRdb to the 5' RACE reads, yields one record per CDR3 protein. This table has more than 400,000 distinct CDR3 sequences, roughly 15% appearing once. These records were also assigned to another study, of yellow fever vaccine responses in identical twins.

Input material: CD4+ T cells sorted from blood. These receptors were taken from a woman between 18 and 30 years old in good health.

This chain joins TRBV3-1 and TRBJ2-2, with a tentative D call TRBD1 (6 bases). The CDR3 extends over 17 amino acids. The germline V gene has CDR1 LGHDT and CDR2 YNNKEL (reference sequence). V was cut by 4 bases and J by 0 bases, with 15 bases left in between. This chain's CDR3 is CASSPARGITNTGELFF. CDR3 in DNA: TGTGCCAGCAGCCCCGCCAGGGGAATCACGAACACCGGGGAGCTGTTTTTT.

This sequence joins TRBV12-3 or TRBV12-4 and TRBJ1-2; D not certain. The CDR3 runs to 12 residues. V lost 3 bases to trimming and J lost 7 bases, with 9 bases between them. Written as DNA, the CDR3 is TGTGCCAGCAGTTTGCGTCCTTCTGGCTACACCTTC. It yields the protein CASSLRPSGYTF.

Only a few counts were recorded for this clonotype. The V call is TRBV20-1, the J call TRBJ2-7; TRBD2 might be the D (7 bases). The CDR3 runs 14 residues. The germline gives CDR1 DFQATT, CDR2 SNEGSKA (reference sequence). V was clipped by 3 bases and J by 3 bases, with 15 bases between them. The CDR3 nucleotides are TGCAGTGCTAGGAGATCCGGGGGGCGCTACGAGCAGTACGTC. Its protein is CSARRSGGRYEQYV.

The V call is TRBV7-2, the J call TRBJ2-1; no clear D. The CDR3 length is 15 residues. The ends were cut back, 1 base at V and 5 bases at J, with 12 bases in the middle. CDR1 is SGHTA, CDR2 FQGNSA, per germline. The CDR3 nucleotides are TGTGCCAGCAGCTTAGTTAGTGGCTTGGACAATGAGCAGTTCTTC. Translating it yields CASSLVSGLDNEQFF.

In its sample, this clonotype was seen a few times. V and J are TRBV6-1 and TRBJ1-2; 7 nucleotides agree with TRBD1. The germline gives CDR1 MNHNS, CDR2 SASEGT. This CDR3 comprises 14 residues. Trimming removed 11 bases from V and 2 bases from J; junction bases left unmatched: 11. The CDR3 region has the DNA TGTGCCGCTCAGAACCGACAGGGAAACTATGGCTACACCTTC. This sequence encodes CAAQNRQGNYGYTF.

This clonotype has just a few counts. The rearrangement uses TRBV20-1 and TRBJ2-1, with D maybe TRBD2 (6 bases). Between the trimmed V and J ends, which lost 3 bases and 8 bases, there was a span of 17 bases. Germline V gives CDR1 DFQATT, CDR2 SNEGSKA (reference sequence). The CDR3 sequence is 14 residues long. The CDR3 here is CSASSGEGSYEQFF. The CDR3 DNA follows: TGCAGTGCTAGTTCGGGAGAAGGGAGTTATGAGCAGTTCTTC.

The chain couples TRBV5-1 to TRBJ2-3, with D possibly matching TRBD2 (6 bases). Germline V gene sequence: CDR1 SGHRS, CDR2 YFSETQ. This CDR3 contains 16 residues. V was pared by 0 bases and J by 4 bases, with 15 bases between. CDR3 in DNA: TGCGCCAGCAGCTTGGAGTATGCGGGGTTTGCAGATACGCAGTATTTT. This codes for CASSLEYAGFADTQYF.

This clonotype was recorded a few times. This chain joins TRBV5-1 and TRBJ1-1; the D is unclear. Deletions cut 3 bases from V and 1 base from J, with 10 bases between. The CDR3 spans 14 residues. Per the germline V gene, CDR1 is SGHRS and CDR2 is YFSETQ. CDR3 in amino acids: CASSSTSSNTEAFF. CDR3 coding DNA: TGCGCCAGCAGCTCGACAAGTTCGAACACTGAAGCTTTCTTT.

The V and J genes are TRBV10-2 and TRBJ2-3, with 11 nucleotides matching TRBD2. The germline CDR1 and CDR2 sequences are WSHSY and SAAADI. The J segment lost 1 base and the V segment lost 6 bases, leaving 3 bases of the junction unmatched. There are 15 residues in the CDR3. CDR3 residues: CASRQGLAGTDTQYF. CDR3 DNA sequence: TGCGCCAGCAGACAGGGACTAGCGGGCACAGATACGCAGTATTTT.

A few counts support this clonotype. This chain links TRBV2 with TRBJ2-7; TRBD1 matches 8 bases. V lost 2 bases to trimming and J lost 5 bases; unmatched junction nucleotides: 5. Germline assignment: CDR1 SNHLY and CDR2 FYNNEI. CDR3 length: 14 residues. The CDR3 reads CASSEQGALDEQYF. The CDR3 region has the DNA TGTGCCAGCAGTGAACAGGGGGCATTAGACGAGCAGTACTTC.

This clonotype was recorded a few times. The rearrangement uses TRBV5-1 and TRBJ2-3, with 10 bases matching TRBD2. This CDR3 comprises 17 residues. CDR1 SGHRS and CDR2 YFSETQ come from the germline V gene. The V and J ends lost 0 bases and 0 bases, in that order; junction bases with no gene match: 4. In nucleotides, the CDR3 is TGCGCCAGCAGCTTGGGGGGACTAGCGTCTAGCACAGATACGCAGTATTTT. The encoded protein is CASSLGGLASSTDTQYF.

The gene calls are TRBV3-1 and TRBJ2-3; 7 positions match TRBD1. V lost 2 bases and J lost 0; bases outside the gene matches: 2. The CDR3 is 15 amino acids. Germline-derived CDR1 and CDR2 are LGHDT and YNNKEL (reference sequence). CDR3 in amino acids: CASSQPTGSTDTQYF. The CDR3 DNA reads TGTGCCAGCAGCCAACCGACAGGGAGCACAGATACGCAGTATTTT.

The genes are TRBV7-6 and TRBJ1-4; possibly TRBD1 for D (6 bases). V was pared by 7 bases and J by 5 bases, with 11 bases between. CDR1 is SGHVS and CDR2 is FNYEAQ in the germline V gene. CDR3 length: 13 residues. The CDR3 loop is CASKAGTNEKLFF. Here the CDR3 DNA reads TGTGCCAGCAAGGCGGGGACAAATGAAAAACTGTTTTTT.